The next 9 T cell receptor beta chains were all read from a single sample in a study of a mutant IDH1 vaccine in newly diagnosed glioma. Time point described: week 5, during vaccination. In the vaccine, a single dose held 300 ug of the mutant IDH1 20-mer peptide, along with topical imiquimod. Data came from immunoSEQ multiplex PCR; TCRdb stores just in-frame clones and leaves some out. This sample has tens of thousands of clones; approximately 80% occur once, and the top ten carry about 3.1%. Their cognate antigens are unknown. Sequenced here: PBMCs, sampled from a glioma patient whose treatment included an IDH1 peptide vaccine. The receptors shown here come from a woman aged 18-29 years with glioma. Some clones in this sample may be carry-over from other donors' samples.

The CDR3, as DNA: TGTGCCAGCAGCTTGGACAGGGGGAACTATGGCTACACCTTC. As protein: CASSLDRGNYGYTF. The chain employs TRBV5-4 and TRBJ1-2; 8 bases agree with TRBD1. This CDR3 contains 14 residues. Trimming at V came to 0 bases and at J to 2 bases, leaving 0 bases not matched to a gene. Looked up from germline, CDR1 is SGHNT and CDR2 is YYREEE (reference sequence).

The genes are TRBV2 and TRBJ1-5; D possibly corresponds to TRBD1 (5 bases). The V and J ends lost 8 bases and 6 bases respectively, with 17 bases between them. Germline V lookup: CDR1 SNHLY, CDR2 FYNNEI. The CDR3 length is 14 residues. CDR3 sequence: CASGGTGFFQPQHF. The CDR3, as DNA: TGTGCCAGCGGCGGGACTGGCTTTTTTCAGCCCCAGCATTTT. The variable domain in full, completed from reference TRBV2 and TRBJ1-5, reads EPEVTQTPSHQVTQMGQEVILRCVPISNHLYFYWYRQILGQKVEFLVSFYNNEISEKSEIFDDQFSVERPDGSNFTLKIRSTKLEDSAMYFCASGGTGFFQPQHFGDGTRLSIL.

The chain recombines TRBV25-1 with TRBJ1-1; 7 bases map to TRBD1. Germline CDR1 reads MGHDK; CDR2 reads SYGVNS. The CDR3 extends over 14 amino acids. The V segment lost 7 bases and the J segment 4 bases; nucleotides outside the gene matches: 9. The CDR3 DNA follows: TGTGCCAGCACTCGACAGGGATGGGGCACTGAAGCTTTCTTT. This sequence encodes CASTRQGWGTEAFF.

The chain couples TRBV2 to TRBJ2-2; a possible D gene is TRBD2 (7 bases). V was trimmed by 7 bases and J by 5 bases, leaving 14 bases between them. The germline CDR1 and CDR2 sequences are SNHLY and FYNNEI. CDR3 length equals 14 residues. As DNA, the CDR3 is TGTGCCAGCAAGCGGGACACCTCAACCGGGGAGCTGTTTTTT. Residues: CASKRDTSTGELFF.

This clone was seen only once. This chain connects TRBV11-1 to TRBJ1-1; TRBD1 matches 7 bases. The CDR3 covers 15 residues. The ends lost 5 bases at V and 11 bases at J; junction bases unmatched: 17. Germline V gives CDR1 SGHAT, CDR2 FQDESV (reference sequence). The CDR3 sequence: CASSLHPGTAQGAFF. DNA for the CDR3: TGTGCCAGCAGCCTCCATCCCGGGACAGCCCAGGGTGCTTTCTTT.

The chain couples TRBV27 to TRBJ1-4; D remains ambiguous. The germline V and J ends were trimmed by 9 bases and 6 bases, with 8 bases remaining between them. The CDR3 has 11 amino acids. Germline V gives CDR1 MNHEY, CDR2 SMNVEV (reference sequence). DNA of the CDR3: TGTGCCAGTCCCCGGGATGAAAAACTGTTTTTT. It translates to CASPRDEKLFF. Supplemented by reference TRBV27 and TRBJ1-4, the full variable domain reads EAQVTQNPRYLITVTGKKLTVTCSQNMNHEYMSWYRQDPGLGLRQIYYSMNVEVTDKGDVPEGYKVSRKEKRNFPLILESPSPNQTSLYFCASPRDEKLFFGSGTQLSVL.

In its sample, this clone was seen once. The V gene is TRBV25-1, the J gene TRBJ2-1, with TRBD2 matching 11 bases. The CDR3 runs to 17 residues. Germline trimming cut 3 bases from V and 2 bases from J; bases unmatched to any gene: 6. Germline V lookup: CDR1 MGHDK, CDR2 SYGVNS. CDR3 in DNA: TGTGCCAGCAGTGATCCCCATAGCGGGAGGGCCTACAATGAGCAGTTCTTC. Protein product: CASSDPHSGRAYNEQFF.

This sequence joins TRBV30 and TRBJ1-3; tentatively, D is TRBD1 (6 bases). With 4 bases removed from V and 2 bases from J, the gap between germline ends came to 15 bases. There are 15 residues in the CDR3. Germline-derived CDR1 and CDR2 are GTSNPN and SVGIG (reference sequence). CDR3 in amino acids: CAWTTGLGPGNTIYF. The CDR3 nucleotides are TGTGCCTGGACTACAGGGTTGGGTCCTGGAAACACCATATATTTT.

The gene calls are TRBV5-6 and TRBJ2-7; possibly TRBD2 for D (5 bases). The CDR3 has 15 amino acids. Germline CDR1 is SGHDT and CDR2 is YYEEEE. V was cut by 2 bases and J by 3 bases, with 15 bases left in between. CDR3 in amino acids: CASSLLGSGFYEQYF. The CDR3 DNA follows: TGTGCCAGCAGCTTACTAGGATCAGGCTTCTACGAGCAGTACTTC. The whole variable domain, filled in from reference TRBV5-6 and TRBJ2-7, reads DAGVTQSPTHLIKTRGQQVTLRCSPKSGHDTVSWYQQALGQGPQFIFQYYEEEERQRGNFPDRFSGHQFPNYSSELNVNALLLGDSALYLCASSLLGSGFYEQYFGPGTRLTVT.